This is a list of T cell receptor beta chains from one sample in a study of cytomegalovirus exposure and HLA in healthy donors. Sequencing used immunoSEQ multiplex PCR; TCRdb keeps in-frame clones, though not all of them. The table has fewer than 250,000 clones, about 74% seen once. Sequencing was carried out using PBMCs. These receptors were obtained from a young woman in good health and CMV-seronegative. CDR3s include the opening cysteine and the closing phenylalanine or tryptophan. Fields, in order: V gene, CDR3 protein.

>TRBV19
CASTKRGGNTEAFF
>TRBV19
CASSDRASNQPQHF
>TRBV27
CASRPLGNNEQFF
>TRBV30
CAWDFRGATEAFF
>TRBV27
CASTMSTSGSPSTDTQYF
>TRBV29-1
CSVLGNTEAFF
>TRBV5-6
CASSDTDKSSYNEQFF
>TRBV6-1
CASRALSDDEQFF
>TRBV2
CASSYSSGTGELFF
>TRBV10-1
CASSELGQSVEQFF
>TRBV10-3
CASSVEDTGGYSNQPQHF
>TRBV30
CAWKVGGMNTEAFF
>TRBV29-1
CSVDLRDYGYTF
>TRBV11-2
CASSWSSPGSLNWFF
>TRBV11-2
CASSLSYRGSETQYF
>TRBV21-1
CASSSDDRAPYGYTF
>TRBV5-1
CASSPLKDRGIVEQYF